Below, 7 T cell receptor beta chains from the same sample are listed, as sequenced in a study of T cells in localized non-small cell lung cancer. Clones were sequenced by immunoSEQ multiplex PCR, and TCRdb holds only the in-frame ones, with some missing. The sample records about 1,400 clones, 36% being singletons. This specimen consisted of normal lung tissue next to the tumor, obtained before any cancer treatment. The receptors stem from a woman aged 40-70 years with stage I squamous cell lung carcinoma.

V and J are TRBV4-1 and TRBJ1-3; D is unclear. V lost 1 base and J 0 bases, leaving 10 bases between the germline ends. The CDR3 is 16 amino acids. The germline gives CDR1 MGHRA, CDR2 YSYEKL. The CDR3 region is CASSQGPGNSGNTIYF. The CDR3 region has the DNA TGCGCCAGCAGCCAAGGGCCGGGTAACTCTGGAAACACCATATATTTT.

In this sample, this clone turned up a few times. The rearrangement links TRBV7-2 to TRBJ1-4, with TRBD1 matching 7 bases. The CDR3 has 16 amino acids. Germline assignment: CDR1 SGHTA and CDR2 FQGNSA. V was pared by 5 bases and J by 3 bases, with 9 bases of the junction left unmatched. The CDR3, as DNA: TGTGCCAGCAGCCCGACAGGGTCAGAGGCTAATGAAAAACTGTTTTTT. As protein: CASSPTGSEANEKLFF. The variable domain in full, completed from reference TRBV7-2 and TRBJ1-4, reads GAGVSQSPSNKVTEKGKDVELRCDPISGHTALYWYRQSLGQGLEFLIYFQGNSAPDKSGLPSDRFSAERTGGSVSTLTIQRTQQEDSAVYLCASSPTGSEANEKLFFGSGTQLSVL.

This sequence joins TRBV9 and TRBJ1-2, with D possibly being TRBD1 (6 bases). The germline gives CDR1 SGDLS, CDR2 YYNGEE. V lost 4 bases and J lost 8, with 18 bases in between. The CDR3 is 14 amino acids. The CDR3 coding sequence is TGTGCCAGCAGCTCCCAAGGGGGTTCTCACGGCTACACCTTC. The encoded protein is CASSSQGGSHGYTF.

The rearrangement joins TRBV6-8 to TRBJ1-1, with D possibly matching TRBD1 (5 bases). The CDR3 covers 12 residues. V was pared by 5 bases and J by 8 bases, with 12 bases between. Germline values: CDR1 MNHGY, CDR2 SAAAGT. The CDR3 spells CASSGRTREAFF. CDR3 sequence (DNA): TGTGCCAGCAGTGGACGGACACGCGAAGCTTTCTTT.

This chain joins TRBV19 and TRBJ2-5; D possibly corresponds to TRBD1 (6 bases). Trimming removed 9 bases at V and 5 bases at J, with 16 bases between. This CDR3 is built from 13 residues. CDR1 is LNHDA and CDR2 is SQIVND in the germline V gene (reference sequence). The CDR3 spells CASGRGGSETQYF. The CDR3 DNA reads TGTGCCAGCGGCAGGGGTGGATCGGAGACCCAGTACTTC.

This clone came up a few times. The rearrangement links TRBV18 to TRBJ1-2; 8 nucleotides line up with TRBD1. J gave up 8 bases and V 0 bases, and 14 bases lay outside the gene matches. Germline V gene sequence: CDR1 KGHSH, CDR2 LQKENI. This CDR3 is built from 17 residues. CDR3 coding DNA: TGTGCCAGCTCACCACCGGAGGACAGGGCCCTAGGGGAAGGCTACACCTTC. Amino acid sequence: CASSPPEDRALGEGYTF.

This clone is labeled as medium-sized. The chain joins TRBV9 to TRBJ2-1, with TRBD1 matching 7 bases. The germline V gene has CDR1 SGDLS and CDR2 YYNGEE. V was clipped by 4 bases and J by 7 bases; unmatched bases: 20. The CDR3 has 18 residues. Written as DNA, the CDR3 is TGTGCCAGCAGCCCCACAGGGGCACCGCTCCGTTCCTTGAATGAGCAGTTCTTC. Translation gives CASSPTGAPLRSLNEQFF. Drawing the rest from reference TRBV9 and TRBJ2-1, the complete variable domain is DSGVTQTPKHLITATGQRVTLRCSPRSGDLSVYWYQQSLDQGLQFLIQYYNGEERAKGNILERFSAQQFPDLHSELNLSSLELGDSALYFCASSPTGAPLRSLNEQFFGPGTRLTVL.